This T cell receptor (beta chain) was found in a study of shared clonotypes between healthy human individuals (dated by TCRdb to the early 2020s). About the investigation overall: The cohort comprised a couple of women and a few men aged 18 to 49 years. For each donor, CD4 naive and CD4 memory were each run on three plates, CD8 naive on two plates, and CD8 memory on one plate. To estimate repertoire size and how much clonotype sharing occurs between individuals, the study deeply sequenced the blood TCR repertoires of five or six healthy adults. Different laboratories and diverse techniques were used to prepare libraries and sequence TCR repertoires, to increase sequencing depth and limit assay-specific biases. Each donor's leukapheresis produced roughly between roughly 0.85 and 10 billion PBMCs. Broad study findings and their caveats: The small number of donors limited the genetic and exposure-history diversity represented. Even with the large sequencing depth, rarefaction of the sorted-subset datasets indicated that sequencing was incomplete. Approximately 5% of naive CD4, roughly 3.5% of naive CD8, around 2.3% of memory CD4, and 0.4% of memory CD8 clonotypes were shared across several donors. Compared with non-shared clonotypes, the clonotypes found in all four sorted-subset donors had higher generation probabilities. Pairwise subsampling led to the expectation that sequencing depth would affect the degree of clonotype sharing among donors. Sampling was restricted to blood, and TCR repertoires in tissues likely differ from the TCR repertoires found in blood. Larger estimated clonotype richness was generally found for naive subsets than for memory subsets.

Using the deep immunoSEQ assay, multiplex PCR amplified TCR CDR3 regions from genomic DNA. Extracted genomic DNA from each cell subset was distributed evenly across all wells of several immunoSEQ 96-well plates, and each plate was treated as a replicate. For sorted subsets, approximately 200 ng of genomic DNA, equivalent to roughly 33,000 T cell genomes, went into each replicate PCR. Purified libraries were measured with a Qubit 3.0 fluorometer, size-checked on a Bioanalyzer 2100, and measured again with the KAPA Library Quantification kit. A separate single-read 150-cycle Illumina NextSeq 550 flow cell was used to sequence each immunoSEQ 96-well plate. The paper's processing steps were these. Because only junctional sequences without quality scores were contained in the immunoSEQ output, filtering matching that applied to full-length reads could not be performed. To assign V/J genes and CDR3, sequences were annotated using PyIR, a Python wrapper for IgBLAST v1.9, with IMGT germline references. Reads were removed for weak V/J assignments (E-value above 1e-6), missing CDR3, stop codons, out-of-frame junctions, or ambiguous translated residues. V3J clonotypes were defined by identical inferred V gene, J gene, and CDR3 amino acid sequence. The percentage overlap between two repertoires was calculated by dividing the number of shared unique clonotypes by the size of the smaller repertoire. Repertoire richness was assessed with RTK rarefaction, the Chao1 estimator, and Recon v2.1 estimates of unobserved clonotypes. OLGA was used to compute generation probabilities for all TCRbeta clonotypes that the gDNA method yielded from a few donors. This immuneACCESS table, as held by TCRdb, lists in-frame sequences with V and J called but not all clones. Of the missing ones, under half trace to an unresolved V gene in checked studies; the others have no known cause. V, J and clone size are those of that table, while D and trimming were read from the DNA. For this sample there are some 2 million clones; about 95% appear just once. The ten largest clones represent more than 0.95% of the sample.

Counted from cysteine to phenylalanine, this CDR3 has 15 amino acids. CDR3 DNA is the only sequence kept; it has 45 bases, read in frame from the first base. As encoded in the germline V gene, CDR1 is SGDLS while CDR2 is YYNGEE. V lost 0 bases and J lost 0 bases; the stretch between them is 9 bases long. In the case of this clone: What antigen it recognizes has not been identified. Base quality data are lacking; no much larger clone is found one base away.

For the CD8 naive samples, CD45RO-negative cells were positively selected for CCR7, yielding a CD45RA+CCR7+ population from which TemRA cells were excluded. The donors were healthy, HIV-negative adults with no recently reported acute infections or vaccinations. Every donor was a Caucasian adult residing in Nashville, Tennessee, USA. Blood was collected by leukapheresis, and PBMCs were isolated by Ficoll-Histopaque density gradient centrifugation and then cryopreserved in liquid nitrogen vapor phase. Analytical flow cytometry was used to check the purity and quantity of every magnetically sorted T cell population. Genomic DNA was isolated from every sorted fraction and measured by UV absorbance on a Nanodrop 2000c.

The V and J segments used are TRBV9 and TRBJ1-2, with a weak D call of TRBD1 (5 bases match). The TCR originated in a man aged 18 to 30 in good health. Sequences were obtained from naive CD8+ T cells sorted from blood. In light of the paper, this sample's cell subset or site label describes: CD45RA+CCR7+. The CDR3 in this case is CASSVDVGPNYGYTF. DNA sequence: TGTGCCAGCAGCGTAGACGTGGGACCTAACTATGGCTACACCTTC.